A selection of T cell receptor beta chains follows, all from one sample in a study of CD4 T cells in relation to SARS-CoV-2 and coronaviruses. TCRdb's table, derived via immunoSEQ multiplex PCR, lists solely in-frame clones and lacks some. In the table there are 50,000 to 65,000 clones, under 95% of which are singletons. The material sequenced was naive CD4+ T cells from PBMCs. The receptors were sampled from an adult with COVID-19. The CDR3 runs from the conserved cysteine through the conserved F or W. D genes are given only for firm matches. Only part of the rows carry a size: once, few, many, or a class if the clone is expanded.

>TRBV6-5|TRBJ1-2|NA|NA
TGTGCCAGCGGGATTCTCTATGGCTACACCTTC
CASGILYGYTF
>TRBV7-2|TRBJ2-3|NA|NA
TGTGCCAGCAGCTCTAGAGCACGACTAAGCACAGATACGCAGTATTTT
CASSSRARLSTDTQYF
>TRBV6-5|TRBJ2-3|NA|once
TGTGCCAGCAGTCGGCCAGGTACAGATACGCAGTATTTT
CASSRPGTDTQYF
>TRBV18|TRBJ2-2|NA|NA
TGTGCCAGCTCCCCCGACAGGAACACCGGGGAGCTGTTTTTT
CASSPDRNTGELFF
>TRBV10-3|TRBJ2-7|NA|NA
TGTGCCATCAGTGAGTCTCAGGGCCGCGGGGAGCAGTACTTC
CAISESQGRGEQYF
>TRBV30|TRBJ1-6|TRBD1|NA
TGTGCCTGGTCGACAGGGAGCTCCTATAATTCACCCCTCCACTTT
CAWSTGSSYNSPLHF
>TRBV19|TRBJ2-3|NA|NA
TGTGCCAGTAGTATGGGACTCAGAGATACGCAGTATTTT
CASSMGLRDTQYF
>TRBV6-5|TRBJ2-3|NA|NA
TGTGCCAGCAGCAAGACTACTGGGGATACGCAGTATTTT
CASSKTTGDTQYF
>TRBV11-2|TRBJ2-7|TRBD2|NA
TGTGCCAGCAGCCGTACACTAGCGGTCTCCTACGAGCAGTACTTC
CASSRTLAVSYEQYF
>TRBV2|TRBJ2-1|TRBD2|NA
TGTGCCAGCACTTGGACTAGCGGGAACAATGAGCAGTTCTTC
CASTWTSGNNEQFF
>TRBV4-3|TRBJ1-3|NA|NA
TGCGCCAGCAGCCAGACAGGACTTGGAAACACCATATATTTT
CASSQTGLGNTIYF
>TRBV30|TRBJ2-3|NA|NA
TGTGCCGCGGGACAGATCCCTACGCAGTATTTT
CAAGQIPTQYF
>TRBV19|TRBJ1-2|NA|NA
TGTGCCAGCGAAGGCCACTATGGCTACACCTTC
CASEGHYGYTF
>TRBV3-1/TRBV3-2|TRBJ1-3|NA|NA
TGTGCCAGCAGCCAAGAGGCAGGAACTGGAAACACCATATATTTT
CASSQEAGTGNTIYF
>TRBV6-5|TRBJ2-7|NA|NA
TGTGCCAGCAGTTTCCTCTCCTACGAGCAGTACTTC
CASSFLSYEQYF
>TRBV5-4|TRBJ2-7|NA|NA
TGTGCCAGCAGCTTGGGACAGGATAGCTCCTACGAGCAGTACTTC
CASSLGQDSSYEQYF
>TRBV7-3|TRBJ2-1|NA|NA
TGTGCCAGCAGCTTAAACAGGGTCTCCTACAATGAGCAGTTCTTC
CASSLNRVSYNEQFF
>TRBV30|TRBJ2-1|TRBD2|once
TGTGCCTGGAGTCCAAGGACTAGCGGTGAGCAGTTCTTC
CAWSPRTSGEQFF
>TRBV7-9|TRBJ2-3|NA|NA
TGTGCCAGCAGCTTCGAAGGAGATACGCAGTATTTT
CASSFEGDTQYF
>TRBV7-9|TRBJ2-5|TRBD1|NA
TGTGCCAGCAGCTTACAGGGGGCTGGGGAGGAGACCCAGTACTTC
CASSLQGAGEETQYF
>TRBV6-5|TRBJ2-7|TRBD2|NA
TGTGCCAGCAGTTACTCGGGACTAAGCGGAGGCTACGAGCAGTACTTC
CASSYSGLSGGYEQYF
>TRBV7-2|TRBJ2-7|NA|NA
TGTGCCAGCAGCTCCATTTTGAGTGGACCTACCTACGAGCAGTACTTC
CASSSILSGPTYEQYF
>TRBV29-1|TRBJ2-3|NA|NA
TGCAGCGTTGTTTCTTCCGGGAGCACAGATACGCAGTATTTT
CSVVSSGSTDTQYF
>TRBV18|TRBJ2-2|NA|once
TGTGCCAGCTCAGGGACGGTTAACACCGGGGAGCTGTTTTTT
CASSGTVNTGELFF
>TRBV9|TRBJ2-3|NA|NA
TGTGCCAGCAGCGCAAACCTTTTTACAGATACGCAGTATTTT
CASSANLFTDTQYF
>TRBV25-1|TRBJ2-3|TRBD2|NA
TGTGCCAGCGGGCGGCGCGGGAGGGGCGCAGATACGCAGTATTTT
CASGRRGRGADTQYF
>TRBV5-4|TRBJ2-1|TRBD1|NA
TGTGCCAGCAGCTTGGAACAGGGGATGCTGCATGAGCAGTTCTTC
CASSLEQGMLHEQFF
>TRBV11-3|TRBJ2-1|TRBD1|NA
TGTGCCAGCAGCATCGACAGGGGTCTCTACAATGAGCAGTTCTTC
CASSIDRGLYNEQFF
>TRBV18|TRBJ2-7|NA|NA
TGTGCCAGCTCAAGTAGGACAGATTACGAGCAGTACTTC
CASSSRTDYEQYF